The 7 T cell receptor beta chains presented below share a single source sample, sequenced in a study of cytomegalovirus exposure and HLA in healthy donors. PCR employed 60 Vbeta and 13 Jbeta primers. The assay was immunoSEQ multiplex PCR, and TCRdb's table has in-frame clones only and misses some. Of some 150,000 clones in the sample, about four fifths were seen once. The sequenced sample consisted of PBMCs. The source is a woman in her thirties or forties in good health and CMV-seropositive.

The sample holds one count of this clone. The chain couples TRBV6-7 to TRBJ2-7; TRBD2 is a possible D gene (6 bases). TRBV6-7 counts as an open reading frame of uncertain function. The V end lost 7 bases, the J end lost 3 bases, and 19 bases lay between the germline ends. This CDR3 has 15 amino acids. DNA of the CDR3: TGTGCCAGCATCCCGGGTGGAGGGTTTGACTACGAGCAGTACTTC. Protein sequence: CASIPGGGFDYEQYF.

CDR3 sequence: CASSADRGQPQHF. The DNA of the CDR3 is TGTGCCAGCAGTGCCGACAGGGGTCAGCCCCAGCATTTT. The rearrangement uses TRBV6-4 and TRBJ1-5; TRBD1 agrees at 8 bases. The CDR3 extends over 13 amino acids. Trimming removed 4 bases from V and 6 bases from J; junction bases left unmatched: 2. Germline V CDR1 and CDR2: MRHNA, SNTAGT.

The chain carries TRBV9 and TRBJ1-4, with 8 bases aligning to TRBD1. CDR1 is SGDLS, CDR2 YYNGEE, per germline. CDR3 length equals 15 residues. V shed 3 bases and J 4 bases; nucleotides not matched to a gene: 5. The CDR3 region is CASSGGQGVNEKLFF. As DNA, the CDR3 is TGTGCCAGCAGCGGCGGACAGGGCGTTAATGAAAAACTGTTTTTT.

CDR3 sequence: CASKAGAGNTGELFF. DNA of the CDR3: TGTGCCAGCAAGGCGGGGGCTGGGAACACCGGGGAGCTGTTTTTT. The rearrangement links TRBV28 to TRBJ2-2; TRBD2 is a possible D gene (7 bases). V was cut by 7 bases and J by 1 base, with 13 bases left in between. This CDR3 spans 15 amino acids. Germline CDR1 is MDHEN and CDR2 is SYDVKM. The variable domain in full, with the rest retrieved from reference TRBV28 and TRBJ2-2, is DVKVTQSSRYLVKRTGEKVFLECVQDMDHENMFWYRQDPGLGLRLIYFSYDVKMKEKGDIPEGYSVSREKKERFSLILESASTNQTSMYLCASKAGAGNTGELFFGEGSRLTVL.

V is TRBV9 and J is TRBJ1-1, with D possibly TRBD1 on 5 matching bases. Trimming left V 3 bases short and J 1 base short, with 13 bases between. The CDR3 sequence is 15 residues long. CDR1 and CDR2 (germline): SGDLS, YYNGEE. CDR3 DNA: TGTGCCAGCAGCGGCATCGGACATTCGAACACTGAAGCTTTCTTT. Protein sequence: CASSGIGHSNTEAFF.

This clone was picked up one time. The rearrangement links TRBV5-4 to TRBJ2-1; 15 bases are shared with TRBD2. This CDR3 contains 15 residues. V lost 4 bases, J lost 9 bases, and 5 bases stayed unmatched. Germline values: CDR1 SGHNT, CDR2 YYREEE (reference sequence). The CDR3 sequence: CASSPGLAGGAEQFF. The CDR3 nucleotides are TGTGCCAGCAGCCCCGGACTAGCGGGGGGGGCTGAGCAGTTCTTC. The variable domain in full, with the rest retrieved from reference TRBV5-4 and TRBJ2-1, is ETGVTQSPTHLIKTRGQQVTLRCSSQSGHNTVSWYQQALGQGPQFIFQYYREEENGRGNFPPRFSGLQFPNYSSELNVNALELDDSALYLCASSPGLAGGAEQFFGPGTRLTVL.

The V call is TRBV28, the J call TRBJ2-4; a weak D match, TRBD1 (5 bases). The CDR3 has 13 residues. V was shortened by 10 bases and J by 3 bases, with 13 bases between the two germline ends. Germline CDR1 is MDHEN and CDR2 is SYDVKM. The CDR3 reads CAIGALGKNIQYF. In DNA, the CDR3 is TGTGCCATAGGGGCCCTGGGCAAAAACATTCAGTACTTC.